These T cell receptor beta chains were read from a single sample in a study of blood T cell repertoires in COVID-19. This table comes from immunoSEQ multiplex PCR, and its TCRdb copy is limited to in-frame clones, with some not included. The sample contains roughly 250,000 clones, 80% to 90% of which appear only once. The specimen sequenced was PBMCs or T cells enriched from blood (not recorded which). These receptors originate from a woman in her late teens or twenties who had recovered from COVID-19. Each CDR3 is given without its conserved first and last residue.

J | V | CDR3
TRBJ2-3 | TRBV4-2 | ASSQEASGSTDTQY
TRBJ2-4 | TRBV29-1 | SVTTSGGKNIQY
TRBJ2-2 | TRBV5-1 | ASSFSLLAGNTGELF
TRBJ2-7 | TRBV5-5 | ASTYRDTTYEQY
TRBJ1-1 | TRBV29-1 | SVGQGAEAF
TRBJ2-3 | TRBV7-6 | ASSFSMDTQY
TRBJ2-7 | TRBV5-1 | ASSSGSLLESEQY
TRBJ2-3 | TRBV5-1 | ASSYWSTDTQY
TRBJ1-1 | TRBV7-8 | ASSLLWSDRGFPEAF
TRBJ2-5 | TRBV7-2 | ASSLNRRERGKQETQY
TRBJ1-5 | TRBV2 | ASSPTYGNQPQH
TRBJ2-3 | TRBV7-8 | ASSPYHSGGGFSTDTQY
TRBJ2-1 | TRBV2 | ASRSTSNEQF
TRBJ1-2 | TRBV11-3 | ASSSRGYT
TRBJ1-4 | TRBV4-1 | ASDEERKTNEKLF
TRBJ1-4 | TRBV27 | ASSPQTGGYEKLF
TRBJ1-2 | TRBV29-1 | SVPSEDFNYSYT
TRBJ2-1 | TRBV5-5 | ASSPGGQPDNEQF
TRBJ1-5 | TRBV12-3/TRBV12-4 | ASTPQGMKPQH
TRBJ2-3 | TRBV19 | ASSIDLGGGGTDTQY
TRBJ1-3 | TRBV3-1/TRBV3-2 | ASSTVASGNTIY
TRBJ1-1 | TRBV19 | ASSIGEGTVNTEAF
TRBJ1-4 | TRBV6-1 | ASSEARQVFNEKLF
TRBJ2-5 | TRBV12-5 | ASGPGRGQGQETQY
TRBJ1-6 | TRBV7-3 | ASSFGDNSPLH
TRBJ1-1 | TRBV2 | ANRQEWNTEAF
TRBJ1-1 | TRBV28 | ASSFSDRSVNTEAF
TRBJ1-1 | TRBV5-6 | ASSFPRGHTEAF
TRBJ1-2 | TRBV5-6 | ASSLVAERNYGYT
TRBJ2-7 | TRBV19 | ASSFSRTEVYEQY
TRBJ1-6 | TRBV2 | ASSVQQGTRSPLH
TRBJ1-5 | TRBV15 | ATRWGLSNQPQH